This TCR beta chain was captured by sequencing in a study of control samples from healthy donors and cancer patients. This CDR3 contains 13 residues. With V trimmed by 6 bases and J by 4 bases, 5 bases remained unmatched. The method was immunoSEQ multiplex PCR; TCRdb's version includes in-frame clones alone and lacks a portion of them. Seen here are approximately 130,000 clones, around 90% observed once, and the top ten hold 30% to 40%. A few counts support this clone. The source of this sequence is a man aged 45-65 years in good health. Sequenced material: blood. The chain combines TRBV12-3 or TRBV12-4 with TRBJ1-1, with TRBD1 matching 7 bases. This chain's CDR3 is CASSDREGTEAFF. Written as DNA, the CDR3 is TGTGCCAGCAGCGACAGGGAGGGCACTGAAGCTTTCTTT.